Presented here are 15 T cell receptor beta chains from one specimen sequenced in a study of multiple sclerosis patients with progressive multifocal leukoencephalopathy. The time point here: time of PML onset. The data were produced by immunoSEQ multiplex PCR, yet TCRdb's version contains in-frame clones alone and is incomplete. The profile shows 30,000 to 35,000 clones, roughly 84% of them singletons. This specimen consisted of PBMCs, obtained from a patient treated with natalizumab. These receptors were taken from a human donor with progressive multifocal leukoencephalopathy.

The V gene is TRBV5-1, the J gene TRBJ1-2, with TRBD1 as a possible D gene (6 bases). V lost 1 base to trimming and J lost 6 bases, with 10 bases between them. The CDR3 has 13 residues. Germline V lookup: CDR1 SGHRS, CDR2 YFSETQ. The CDR3 spells CASSLQGHDGYTF. The CDR3 nucleotides are TGCGCCAGCAGCTTGCAGGGGCACGATGGCTACACCTTC.

The CDR3 is CASSPDRSGGEAFF. The CDR3 region has the DNA TGTGCCAGCAGCCCCGACAGGTCTGGGGGCGAAGCTTTCTTT. V gene TRBV14 combines with J gene TRBJ1-1, with a weak D call TRBD1 (6 bases). The CDR3 runs 14 residues. In germline, CDR1 is SGHDN, CDR2 FVKESK. Trimming shortened V by 4 bases and J by 8 bases, and 17 bases separated the two germline ends.

The chain is built from TRBV27 and TRBJ1-1; TRBD1 matches at 8 bases. Germline assignment: CDR1 MNHEY and CDR2 SMNVEV (reference sequence). V was pared by 0 bases and J by 0 bases, with 9 bases of the junction left unmatched. The CDR3 is 18 amino acids. The CDR3 here is CASSLSSGQGGMNTEAFF. The CDR3 nucleotides are TGTGCCAGCAGTTTATCGAGTGGACAGGGCGGGATGAACACTGAAGCTTTCTTT.

The V call is TRBV6-5, the J call TRBJ2-1; a possible D gene is TRBD2 (5 bases). Trimming pared 4 bases from V and 0 bases from J, leaving 13 bases between. CDR3 length: 16 residues. Germline assignment: CDR1 MNHEY and CDR2 SVGAGI. CDR3 in DNA: TGTGCCAGCAGTTTGGTGGGTGGGAGCTCCTACAATGAGCAGTTCTTC. Encoded protein: CASSLVGGSSYNEQFF.

This clone has a single count. This chain connects TRBV29-1 to TRBJ2-1, with a tentative D call TRBD2 (7 bases). This CDR3 spans 16 amino acids. V was pared by 0 bases and J by 10 bases, with 22 bases between. CDR1 and CDR2 from the germline V gene are SQVTM and ANQGSEA. CDR3 nucleotide sequence: TGCAGCGTTGAAGATCCGGCGAGGGGGGGGTTCCGGGAGCAGTTCTTC. It specifies CSVEDPARGGFREQFF.

The chain couples TRBV6-5 to TRBJ2-1; no definite D call. CDR1 is MNHEY and CDR2 is SVGAGI in the germline V gene. Between the trimmed V and J ends, which lost 0 bases and 0 bases, there was a span of 6 bases. The CDR3 extends over 15 amino acids. CDR3 region: CASSYSPGSYNEQFF. In nucleotides, the CDR3 is TGTGCCAGCAGTTACTCCCCAGGCTCCTACAATGAGCAGTTCTTC.

This chain connects TRBV5-4 to TRBJ1-5; the D gene is possibly TRBD1 (5 bases). Germline loops: CDR1 SGHNT, CDR2 YYREEE (reference sequence). V lost 0 bases to trimming and J lost 6 bases, with 7 bases between them. This CDR3 spans 13 amino acids. CDR3 loop: CASSLAGGQPQHF. CDR3 nucleotide sequence: TGTGCCAGCAGCTTGGCCGGGGGTCAGCCCCAGCATTTT.

This chain connects TRBV9 to TRBJ2-1; 9 bases are a match to TRBD2. With 4 bases clipped from V and 4 bases from J, the junction kept 12 bases outside the gene matches. This CDR3 is 17 amino acids long. Germline V gives CDR1 SGDLS, CDR2 YYNGEE. As DNA, the CDR3 is TGTGCCAGCAGCTCCACCCCATTGGGACTAGCTTACAATGAGCAGTTCTTC. As protein: CASSSTPLGLAYNEQFF.

To note about this clone: Different DNA sequences within this sample yield the same CDR3. The chain uses TRBV6-1 and TRBJ1-2; a weak D match, TRBD1 (5 bases). The CDR3 is 14 residues long. Germline lookup yields CDR1 MNHNS and CDR2 SASEGT. V was clipped by 8 bases and J by 2 bases, with 15 bases between them. CDR3: CASVPGPRNYGYTF. The CDR3 DNA follows: TGTGCCAGCGTTCCGGGGCCCCGGAACTATGGCTACACCTTC.

The chain carries TRBV7-2 and TRBJ2-7; D gene uncertain. The V gene's germline CDR1 is SGHTA and CDR2 FQGNSA. This CDR3 is built from 13 residues. Trimming stripped 2 bases from V and 3 bases from J, with 8 bases between. CDR3 amino acids: CASSLKGGYEQYF. CDR3 coding DNA: TGTGCCAGCAGCTTAAAGGGCGGCTACGAGCAGTACTTC.

V gene TRBV11-2 combines with J gene TRBJ1-1; tentative D call: TRBD1 (5 bases). V was cut by 1 base and J by 1 base, with 7 bases left in between. The CDR3 totals 14 residues. CDR1 is SGHAT and CDR2 is FQNNGV in the germline V gene. The CDR3 reads CASSLGGGNTEAFF. The CDR3 bases are TGTGCCAGCAGCTTAGGTGGGGGGAACACTGAAGCTTTCTTT.

The V gene is TRBV20-1, the J gene TRBJ1-3; no reliable D call. Germline V gene lookup returns CDR1 DFQATT and CDR2 SNEGSKA (reference sequence). V lost 5 bases and J lost 4, with 6 bases in between. The CDR3 covers 11 residues. The CDR3: CSAATGNTIYF. The CDR3 DNA reads as TGCAGTGCTGCGACAGGAAACACCATATATTTT.

The chain has TRBV5-4 and TRBJ2-5; TRBD2 matches 13 bases. The end of the DNA is better explained by TRBJ2-7, so the J call may be wrong. This CDR3 contains 15 residues. Germline CDR1 SGHNT, CDR2 YYREEE (reference sequence). This chain's CDR3 is CASSYGLAGAPEQYF. The CDR3 bases are TGTGCCAGCAGCTATGGACTAGCGGGAGCTCCCGAGCAGTACTTC.

The sample holds a few counts of this clone. The chain combines TRBV30 with TRBJ2-7; D unclear. V was clipped by 1 base and J by 5 bases, with 21 bases between them. The CDR3 spans 16 residues. Looked up from germline, CDR1 is GTSNPN and CDR2 is SVGIG (reference sequence). CDR3 protein: CAWSADLSLIRNEQYF. The CDR3 region has the DNA TGTGCCTGGAGTGCCGACTTATCCCTTATCCGCAACGAGCAGTACTTC.

This chain connects TRBV2 to TRBJ2-3; no clear D. CDR1 is SNHLY and CDR2 is FYNNEI in the germline V gene. CDR3 length: 13 residues. V lost 1 base, J lost 6 bases, and 8 bases lay in between. The DNA of the CDR3 is TGTGCCAGCAGTGAAGGGGGTGGCGATACGCAGTATTTT. It translates to CASSEGGGDTQYF.